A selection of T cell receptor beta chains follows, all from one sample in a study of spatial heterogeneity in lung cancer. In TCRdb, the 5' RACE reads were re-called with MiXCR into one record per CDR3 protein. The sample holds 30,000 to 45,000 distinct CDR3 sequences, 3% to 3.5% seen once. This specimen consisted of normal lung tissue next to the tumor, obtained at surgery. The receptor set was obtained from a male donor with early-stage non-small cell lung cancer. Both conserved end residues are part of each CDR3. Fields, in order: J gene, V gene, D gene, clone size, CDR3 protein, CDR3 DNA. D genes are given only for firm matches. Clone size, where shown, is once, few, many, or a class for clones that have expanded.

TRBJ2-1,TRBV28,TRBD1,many,CASSLLGQGAKQEQFF,TGTGCCAGCAGTCTACTCGGACAGGGGGCTAAACAGGAGCAGTTCTTC
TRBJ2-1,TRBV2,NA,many,CASSRRGRGYNEQFF,TGTGCCAGCAGTCGCCGGGGGCGCGGCTACAATGAGCAGTTCTTC
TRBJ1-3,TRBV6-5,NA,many,CASLPGTGVGNTIYF,TGTGCCAGCCTACCGGGGACGGGGGTAGGAAACACCATATATTTT
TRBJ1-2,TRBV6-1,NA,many,CASSDYARDTIYGYTF,TGTGCCAGCAGTGATTACGCTCGGGACACGATCTATGGCTACACCTTC
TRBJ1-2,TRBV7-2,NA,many,CASSRSNRANGYTF,TGTGCCAGCAGCCGGTCTAACAGAGCAAATGGCTACACCTTC
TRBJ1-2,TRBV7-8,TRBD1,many,CASSLTGGSNYGYTF,TGTGCCAGCAGCTTAACAGGGGGCTCTAACTATGGCTACACCTTC
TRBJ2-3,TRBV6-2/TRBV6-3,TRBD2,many,CASRTRLAADTQYF,TGTGCCAGCCGGACAAGACTAGCTGCAGATACGCAGTATTTT
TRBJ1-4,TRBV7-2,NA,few,CASSPYYGGEALFF,TGTGCCAGCAGCCCCTATTACGGTGGGGAGGCCCTGTTTTTT
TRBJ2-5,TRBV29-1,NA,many,CSASRDYQETQYF,TGCAGCGCTAGCCGGGACTACCAAGAGACCCAGTACTTC
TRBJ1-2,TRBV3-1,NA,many,CASSQSEAGRYTF,TGTGCCAGCAGCCAATCGGAGGCGGGTCGCTACACCTTC
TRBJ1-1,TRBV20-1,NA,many,CSARPRIRGNTEAFF,TGCAGTGCTAGGCCCAGGATAAGGGGGAACACTGAAGCTTTCTTT
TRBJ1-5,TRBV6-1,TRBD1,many,CASSVNRQGPQHF,TGTGCCAGCAGTGTGAATCGACAGGGGCCCCAGCATTTT
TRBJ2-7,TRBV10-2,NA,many,CASSDPMGFREQYF,TGCGCCAGCAGTGATCCCATGGGGTTTCGCGAGCAGTACTTC
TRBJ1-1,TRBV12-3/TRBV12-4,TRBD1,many,CASTGQANTEAFF,TGTGCCAGCACCGGACAGGCGAACACTGAAGCTTTCTTT
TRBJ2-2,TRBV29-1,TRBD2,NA,CSVEVRRGGSITGELFF,TGCAGCGTTGAAGTACGGCGCGGCGGGAGTATCACCGGGGAGCTGTTTTTT
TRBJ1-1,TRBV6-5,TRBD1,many,CASIPGQGRAFF,TGTGCCAGCATCCCGGGACAGGGCAGAGCTTTCTTT
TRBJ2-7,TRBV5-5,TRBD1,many,CASSLSGQGLLEQYF,TGTGCCAGCAGCTTGTCTGGACAGGGGCTTTTGGAGCAGTACTTC
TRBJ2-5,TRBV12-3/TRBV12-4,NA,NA,CASGEQETQYF,TGTGCCAGCGGGGAACAAGAGACCCAGTACTTC
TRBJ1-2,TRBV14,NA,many,CASSPYRNYGYTF,TGTGCCAGCAGCCCGTATAGGAACTATGGCTACACCTTC
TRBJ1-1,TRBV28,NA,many,CASSLGRTEAFF,TGTGCCAGCAGCCTCGGTCGCACTGAAGCTTTCTTT
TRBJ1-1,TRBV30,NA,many,CAWLGLRAFF,TGTGCCTGGTTGGGACTAAGAGCTTTCTTT
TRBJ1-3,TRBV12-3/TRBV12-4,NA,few,CASRRDSAGNTIYF,TGTGCCAGCAGACGCGACTCTGCTGGAAACACCATATATTTT
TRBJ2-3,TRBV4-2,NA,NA,CASSPGLGGPNTDTQYF,TGTGCCAGCAGCCCAGGACTCGGGGGGCCGAACACAGATACGCAGTATTTT
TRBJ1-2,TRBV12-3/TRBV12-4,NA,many,CATTGIANYGYTF,TGTGCCACCACAGGGATAGCTAACTATGGCTACACCTTC